This passage covers 14 T cell receptor beta chains from one sample sequenced in a study of technical replicates of blood from several donors. TCRdb keeps only in-frame clones here, not all; method: immunoSEQ multiplex PCR. This sample carries tens of thousands of clones, roughly 94% of them seen once, and the ten largest clones take around 0.25%. The sequencing input was T cells isolated from PBMCs. These receptors were taken from a human donor in good health.

CDR3 in amino acids: CASSETYRGGNTIYF. CDR3 DNA sequence: TGTGCCAGCAGTGAGACCTACCGGGGAGGAAACACCATATATTTT. J is TRBJ1-3 and V is TRBV25-1, with D uncertain. V was clipped by 3 bases and J by 4 bases, with 13 bases between them. The CDR3 sequence is 15 residues long. The germline CDR1 and CDR2 sequences are MGHDK and SYGVNS.

This chain uses TRBV19 with TRBJ1-5; no clear D. Germline CDR1 LNHDA, CDR2 SQIVND (reference sequence). V was cut by 5 bases and J by 5 bases, with 19 bases left in between. This CDR3 is built from 16 residues. The CDR3 coding sequence is TGTGCCAGTAGTTCAGGCGGGCGGTTCTTCGATCAGCCCCAGCATTTT. It specifies CASSSGGRFFDQPQHF.

The chain employs TRBV5-4 and TRBJ1-6, with TRBD1 matching 8 bases. With 0 bases clipped from V and 6 bases from J, the junction kept 5 bases outside the gene matches. CDR1 and CDR2 (germline): SGHNT, YYREEE (reference sequence). This CDR3 contains 16 residues. Here the CDR3 reads CASSLAPGQGNSPLHF. Here the CDR3 DNA reads TGTGCCAGCAGCTTGGCACCAGGACAGGGTAATTCACCCCTCCACTTT. Full variable domain (remainder filled in from reference TRBV5-4 and TRBJ1-6): ETGVTQSPTHLIKTRGQQVTLRCSSQSGHNTVSWYQQALGQGPQFIFQYYREEENGRGNFPPRFSGLQFPNYSSELNVNALELDDSALYLCASSLAPGQGNSPLHFGNGTRLTVT.

The V and J genes are TRBV6-1 and TRBJ1-5; D perhaps matches TRBD1 (5 bases). Germline V gene data show CDR1 as MNHNS and CDR2 as SASEGT. The CDR3 loop spans 15 amino acids. V was clipped by 7 bases and J by 9 bases, with 22 bases between them. Here the CDR3 reads CASISQTEPWRPQHF. The CDR3 nucleotides are TGTGCCAGCATATCCCAGACAGAACCCTGGAGGCCCCAGCATTTT.

The V and J genes are TRBV29-1 and TRBJ2-5; a weak D match, TRBD1 (7 bases). The V gene lost 7 bases and the J gene lost 7 bases, with 22 bases spanning the gap. The CDR3 is 14 residues long. CDR1 SQVTM and CDR2 ANQGSEA come from the germline V gene. CDR3 in amino acids: CSAGRRGQSGTQYF. The CDR3 DNA reads as TGCAGCGCCGGAAGGAGGGGGCAGTCGGGGACCCAGTACTTC.

The gene calls are TRBV4-2 and TRBJ2-3; D possibly corresponds to TRBD2 (5 bases). Germline V lookup: CDR1 LGHNA, CDR2 YNFKEQ. The CDR3 is made up of 17 amino acids. V gave up 1 base and J gave up 2 bases, with 16 bases separating them. The CDR3 nucleotides are TGTGCCAGCAGCCAAGGAGGGTTTCTGCGGCCCACAGATACGCAGTATTTT. This sequence encodes CASSQGGFLRPTDTQYF.

The chain has TRBV29-1 and TRBJ1-2, with TRBD1 matching over 7 bases. This CDR3 comprises 15 residues. Losses at the gene ends were 6 bases for V and 4 bases for J; bases not matched to a gene: 14. From germline, CDR1 is SQVTM and CDR2 ANQGSEA. The CDR3 is CSVERSQGERYGYTF. The CDR3 DNA sequence: TGCAGCGTAGAGAGGAGCCAGGGGGAGCGCTATGGCTACACCTTC.

The chain couples TRBV28 to TRBJ2-3; 8 bases line up with TRBD2. With V trimmed by 4 bases and J by 1 base, 10 bases remained unmatched. Germline V gene data show CDR1 as MDHEN and CDR2 as SYDVKM. The CDR3 covers 17 residues. The CDR3 DNA reads as TGTGCCAGCAGTTCGCCAGGTCAGCGGGGGCGCACAGATACGCAGTATTTT. This sequence encodes CASSSPGQRGRTDTQYF.

The V gene is TRBV5-1, the J gene TRBJ1-1; D is unresolved. The germline V gene encodes CDR1 SGHRS and CDR2 YFSETQ. Trimming shortened V by 4 bases and J by 1 base, and 11 bases separated the two germline ends. This CDR3 has 14 amino acids. DNA of the CDR3: TGCGCCAGCAGCCCCCAGGCGGGGAACACTGAAGCTTTCTTT. Translated: CASSPQAGNTEAFF.

The chain joins TRBV11-2 to TRBJ1-1; D is unresolved. Germline V gene data show CDR1 as SGHAT and CDR2 as FQNNGV. The V and J ends lost 5 bases and 0 bases respectively, with 7 bases between them. CDR3 length: 13 residues. The CDR3 nucleotides are TGTGCCAGCAGCCCACAGATGAACACTGAAGCTTTCTTT. The encoded protein is CASSPQMNTEAFF.

This chain joins TRBV27 and TRBJ2-5; TRBD1 is a possible D gene (6 bases). The V end lost 5 bases, the J end lost 1 base, and 17 bases lay between the germline ends. The CDR3 consists of 16 residues. In germline, CDR1 is MNHEY, CDR2 SMNVEV (reference sequence). The CDR3 sequence: CASSRPGTNVQETQYF. CDR3 coding DNA: TGTGCCAGCAGTCGACCCGGGACAAACGTCCAAGAGACCCAGTACTTC.

The gene calls are TRBV2 and TRBJ1-3, with 7 bases fitting TRBD1. V was pared by 6 bases and J by 0 bases, with 5 bases of the junction left unmatched. Germline CDR1 SNHLY, CDR2 FYNNEI. The CDR3 is 15 residues long. The CDR3 DNA is TGTGCCAGCAGAGGGACAGTCCGCTCTGGAAACACCATATATTTT. Residues: CASRGTVRSGNTIYF. The variable domain in full, completed from reference TRBV2 and TRBJ1-3, reads EPEVTQTPSHQVTQMGQEVILRCVPISNHLYFYWYRQILGQKVEFLVSFYNNEISEKSEIFDDQFSVERPDGSNFTLKIRSTKLEDSAMYFCASRGTVRSGNTIYFGEGSWLTVV.

J is TRBJ2-1 and V is TRBV5-4; D might be TRBD2 (6 bases). This CDR3 region has 15 residues. Trimming left V 4 bases short and J 7 bases short, with 18 bases between. Germline assignment: CDR1 SGHNT and CDR2 YYREEE (reference sequence). CDR3 protein: CASSTLDGGENEQFF. The CDR3, as DNA: TGTGCCAGCAGCACCCTGGACGGCGGGGAAAATGAGCAGTTCTTC.

This sequence joins TRBV18 and TRBJ2-1; TRBD1 matches 10 bases. V shed 2 bases and J 6 bases; nucleotides not matched to a gene: 10. The CDR3 is 17 residues long. The germline V gene has CDR1 KGHSH and CDR2 LQKENI. The CDR3 bases are TGTGCCAGCTCACCATGGGTCGGGACAGGGGTGCCCAATGAGCAGTTCTTC. Its translation: CASSPWVGTGVPNEQFF.